This paragraph reports one T cell receptor (beta chain). Its antigen is unidentified. The sample comes from a study of CD8+ T cells in alopecia areata. Study-wide context: Once tofacitinib had been taken for 6 to 18 months, 6 months off drug followed.

General study results and limits: Scalp sequencing captures resident alphabeta T cells of normal skin too.

Indicated treatment: oral pan-JAK inhibitor, 5-10 mg twice daily. Trimming pared 0 bases from V and 4 bases from J, leaving 12 bases between. Germline-derived CDR1 and CDR2 are GTSNPN and SVGIG (reference sequence). The CDR3 totals 14 residues. Sequencing relied on a cDNA template that was reverse transcribed from extracted RNA. Clones were sequenced by immunoSEQ multiplex PCR, and TCRdb holds only the in-frame ones, with some missing. This sample carries 150,000 to 200,000 clones, less than 80% of them seen once, and the ten largest clones take approximately 14%. This specimen consisted of CD4+ T cells sorted from blood, obtained at week 24, from a patient treated with tofacitinib. The chain combines TRBV30 with TRBJ1-1; no clear D. The source of this sequence is a human donor with alopecia areata. The DNA for the CDR3 is TGTGCCTGGAGTGTGCTGGGAGTGAGCACTGAAGCTTTCTTT. Residues: CAWSVLGVSTEAFF. The whole variable domain, filled in from reference TRBV30 and TRBJ1-1, reads SQTIHQWPATLVQPVGSPLSLECTVEGTSNPNLYWYRQAAGRGLQLLFYSVGIGQISSEVPQNLSASRPQDRQFILSSKKLLLSDSGFYLCAWSVLGVSTEAFFGQGTRLTVV.